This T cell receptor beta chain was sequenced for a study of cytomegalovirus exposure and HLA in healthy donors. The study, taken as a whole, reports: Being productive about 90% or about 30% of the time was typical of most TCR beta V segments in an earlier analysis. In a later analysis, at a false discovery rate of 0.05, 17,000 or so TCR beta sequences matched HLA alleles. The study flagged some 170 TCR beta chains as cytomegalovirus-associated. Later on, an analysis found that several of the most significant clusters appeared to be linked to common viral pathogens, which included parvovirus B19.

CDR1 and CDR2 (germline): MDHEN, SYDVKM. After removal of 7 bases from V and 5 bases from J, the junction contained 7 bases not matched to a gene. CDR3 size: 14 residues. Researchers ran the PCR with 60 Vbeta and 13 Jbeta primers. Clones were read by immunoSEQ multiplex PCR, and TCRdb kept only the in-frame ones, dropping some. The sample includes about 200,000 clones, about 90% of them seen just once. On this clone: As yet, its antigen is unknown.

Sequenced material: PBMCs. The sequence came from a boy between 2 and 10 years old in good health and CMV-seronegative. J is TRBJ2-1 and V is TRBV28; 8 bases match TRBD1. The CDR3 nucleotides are TGTGCCAGCACCTCTACAGGGGGGAACAATGAGCAGTTCTTC. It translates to CASTSTGGNNEQFF.